Shown below are 19 T cell receptor beta chains from a single sample sequenced in a study of blood T cells in healthy people across ages (dated by TCRdb to between 2015 and 2017). Library preparation was by 5' RACE. The reads were generated on an Illumina HiSeq 2500. A second 7 to 11 cycle PCR used a sample-barcoded 5' primer and a J-beta primer mix. TCRdb reprocessing: public reads trimmed at Q25 with fastp, clones called with MiXCR, in-frame beta chains kept. Records with the same CDR3 protein are collapsed into one entry carrying the most frequent genes and DNA. This sample gives 1.5 million to 2 million distinct CDR3 sequences in total; about 35% of them show up just once. The ten largest clones take up around 10% of the sample. Input material: blood. Receptors originate from a woman younger than 45 in good health.

This clonotype came up once. This chain connects TRBV29-1 to TRBJ2-3; D remains ambiguous. This CDR3 comprises 8 residues. Trimming left V 4 bases short and J 14 bases short, with 7 bases between. Germline assignment: CDR1 SQVTM and CDR2 ANQGSEA. This CDR3 reads CSVGDRYF. The CDR3 coding sequence is TGCAGCGTTGGTGATCGGTATTTT.

In regard to this clonotype: This sequence may be a read error, since a much larger clone differs from it by one base. The gene calls are TRBV13 and TRBJ2-5; TRBD2 might be the D (6 bases). There are 14 residues in the CDR3. V was shortened by 7 bases and J by 0 bases, with 12 bases between the two germline ends. The germline V gene has CDR1 PRHDT and CDR2 FYEKMQ (reference sequence). The CDR3 DNA follows: TGTGCCAGCAACCCCCGGGACTACCAAGAGACCCAGTACTTC. Its protein product is CASNPRDYQETQYF.

As for this clonotype: Its ends do not fully match the called genes, so a read error is possible. CDR3 in amino acids: CDSSPGDRDRNEQFF. As DNA, the CDR3 is TGCGACAGCAGCCCGGGGGACAGGGATAGGAATGAGCAGTTCTTC. The chain joins TRBV5-1 to TRBJ2-1; TRBD1 matches at 9 bases. CDR3 length: 15 residues. Germline CDR1 SGHRS, CDR2 YFSETQ.

V is TRBV5-1 and J is TRBJ2-3; TRBD2 matches at 13 bases. Germline V gene data show CDR1 as SGHRS and CDR2 as YFSETQ. Trimming took 4 bases from V and 0 from J; bases not matched to a gene: 5. This CDR3 contains 17 residues. CDR3 DNA: TGCGCCAGCAGCACCGGGACTAGCGGGATTAGCACAGATACGCAGTATTTT. It translates to CASSTGTSGISTDTQYF.

For the CDR3, the DNA is TGTGCCAGCAGTTACAGTAGCGGGATCTACAATGAGCAGTTCTTC. Translation gives CASSYSSGIYNEQFF. The chain has TRBV6-2 or TRBV6-3 and TRBJ2-1; the match to TRBD2 covers 8 bases. The ends lost 2 bases at V and 3 bases at J; junction bases unmatched: 3. This CDR3 region has 15 residues. Germline V lookup: CDR1 MNHEY, CDR2 SVGEGT.

The chain links TRBV2 to TRBJ2-7; 10 bases fit TRBD1. The CDR3 covers 15 residues. Germline-derived CDR1 and CDR2 are SNHLY and FYNNEI. V lost 6 bases and J lost 2; bases outside the gene matches: 7. In nucleotides, the CDR3 is TGTGCCAGCAGGCCGACAGGGGGCGGCCCCTACGAGCAGTACTTC. Protein sequence: CASRPTGGGPYEQYF.

The genes are TRBV7-3 and TRBJ1-1; D unresolved. CDR1 is SGHTA and CDR2 is FQGTGA in the germline V gene. CDR3 length equals 13 residues. V was trimmed by 4 bases and J by 0 bases, leaving 6 bases between them. This CDR3 is CASSSEMNTEAFF. CDR3 coding DNA: TGTGCCAGCAGCTCCGAGATGAACACTGAAGCTTTCTTT.

About this clonotype: The junction differs from germline at one of its ends, possibly a read error. The chain joins TRBV4-1 to TRBJ2-5, with D perhaps TRBD1 (5 bases). The CDR3 has 15 residues. Germline loops: CDR1 MGHRA, CDR2 YSYEKL. CDR3 protein: CANSQQLNRQETQYF. CDR3 nucleotides: TGCGCCAACAGCCAACAATTAAACAGGCAAGAGACCCAGTACTTC.

This clonotype has just a few counts. V and J are TRBV4-2 and TRBJ2-3; a weak D match, TRBD2 (6 bases). In germline, CDR1 is LGHNA, CDR2 YNFKEQ. The CDR3 length is 14 residues. The germline V and J ends were trimmed by 6 bases and 4 bases, with 14 bases remaining between them. Written as DNA, the CDR3 is TGTGCCAGCAGGGAGGGTCGTTTCGCAGATACGCAGTATTTT. It specifies CASREGRFADTQYF.

This chain links TRBV7-9 with TRBJ1-5; no definite D call. V dropped 2 bases and J dropped 0 bases, with 14 bases sitting between them. This CDR3 spans 17 amino acids. In germline, CDR1 is SEHNR, CDR2 FQNEAQ (reference sequence). CDR3 in DNA: TGTGCCAGCAGCTTAAAGAACCTCAGGTATAGCAATCAGCCCCAGCATTTT. Translating gives CASSLKNLRYSNQPQHF. Full variable domain (missing parts from reference TRBV7-9 and TRBJ1-5): DTGVSQNPRHKITKRGQNVTFRCDPISEHNRLYWYRQTLGQGPEFLTYFQNEAQLEKSRLLSDRFSAERPKGSFSTLEIQRTEQGDSAMYLCASSLKNLRYSNQPQHFGDGTRLSIL.

In regard to this clonotype: A much bigger clone sits one base away, suggesting this may be a read error. The chain employs TRBV20-1 and TRBJ2-1; 12 bases are a match to TRBD2. CDR3 length equals 15 residues. Germline V CDR1 and CDR2: DFQATT, SNEGSKA (reference sequence). The CDR3 protein is CSTSWTSGNGNEQFF. In DNA form, the CDR3 reads TGCAGTACTAGTTGGACTAGCGGGAATGGAAATGAGCAGTTCTTC.

This sequence joins TRBV27 and TRBJ2-3, with D perhaps TRBD1 (5 bases). The CDR3 spans 15 residues. V was clipped by 4 bases and J by 2 bases, with 13 bases between them. Germline V gene sequence: CDR1 MNHEY, CDR2 SMNVEV (reference sequence). The CDR3 loop is CASSSLGRDTDTQYF. CDR3 sequence (DNA): TGTGCCAGCAGTTCCCTGGGCAGGGACACAGATACGCAGTATTTT.

This clonotype has just a few counts. The rearrangement joins TRBV28 to TRBJ2-5; 10 bases line up with TRBD1. The germline CDR1 and CDR2 sequences are MDHEN and SYDVKM. The V gene end was trimmed by 5 bases and the J gene end by 5 bases; junction bases not matched to a gene: 5. The CDR3 loop spans 14 amino acids. The CDR3 region has the DNA TGTGCCAGCAGTCTCCGGGACAGGGGCGAGACCCAGTACTTC. Protein product: CASSLRDRGETQYF.

This clonotype was seen at least ten times. The V gene is TRBV6-6, the J gene TRBJ2-3; D may be TRBD1 or TRBD2 (5 bases each). Trimming took off 2 bases at V and 4 bases at J, with 7 bases between the two ends. This CDR3 region has 13 residues. Germline lookup yields CDR1 MNHNY and CDR2 SVGAGI (reference sequence). The CDR3 spells CASSYGGSDTQYF. The CDR3, as DNA: TGTGCCAGCAGTTACGGGGGTTCAGATACGCAGTATTTT.

A few counts support this clonotype. This sequence joins TRBV30 and TRBJ1-1; D ambiguous. V was pared by 0 bases and J by 3 bases, with 2 bases between. The CDR3 is 11 residues long. Germline-derived CDR1 and CDR2 are GTSNPN and SVGIG (reference sequence). CDR3 residues: CAWSVDTEAFF. The DNA for the CDR3 is TGTGCCTGGAGTGTAGACACTGAAGCTTTCTTT. The full variable domain, in which reference TRBV30 and TRBJ1-1 provide the parts outside the CDR3, is SQTIHQWPATLVQPVGSPLSLECTVEGTSNPNLYWYRQAAGRGLQLLFYSVGIGQISSEVPQNLSASRPQDRQFILSSKKLLLSDSGFYLCAWSVDTEAFFGQGTRLTVV.

This clonotype came up many times. The rearrangement links TRBV9 to TRBJ2-3, with a tentative D call TRBD2 (5 bases). The germline V gene encodes CDR1 SGDLS and CDR2 YYNGEE. The CDR3 contains 15 residues. Trimming removed 6 bases at V and 2 bases at J, with 16 bases between. As DNA, the CDR3 is TGTGCCAGCACGTCGTTCGGGGAACCCACAGATACGCAGTATTTT. This codes for CASTSFGEPTDTQYF.

The sample holds a few counts of this clonotype. The junction does not match germline at one end; this may be a read error. This chain uses TRBV12-3 or TRBV12-4 with TRBJ2-3; 9 nucleotides agree with TRBD2. The CDR3 covers 14 residues. As DNA, the CDR3 is TGTGCCAGCATACGCGGGGGGGCCGAAGATACGCGGTATTTT. It specifies CASIRGGAEDTRYF.

This chain joins TRBV4-2 and TRBJ2-7, with 7 bases that match TRBD2. CDR3 length: 14 amino acids. CDR1 is LGHNA, CDR2 YNFKEQ, per germline. The J segment lost 6 bases and the V segment lost 1 base, leaving 6 bases of the junction unmatched. CDR3 nucleotide sequence: TGTGCCAGCAGCCAAGCAAGAGGGGAGGGCGAGCAGTACTTC. Amino acid sequence: CASSQARGEGEQYF.

The chain combines TRBV13 with TRBJ1-1; 7 bases are shared with TRBD1. The CDR3 length is 15 residues. Germline trimming cut 9 bases from V and 0 bases from J; bases unmatched to any gene: 10. CDR1 and CDR2 from the germline V gene are PRHDT and FYEKMQ (reference sequence). The CDR3 DNA sequence: TGTGCCAGTAGCACCTCGGACAGGATGAACACTGAAGCTTTCTTT. It yields the protein CASSTSDRMNTEAFF.